This TCR beta chain was captured in a study of breast tumors, draining lymph nodes, adjacent tissues. TCRdb re-derived calls from the multiplex PCR reads in MiXCR, one entry per CDR3 protein. Seen here are approximately 63,000 distinct CDR3 sequences, less than 60% observed once, and the top ten hold around a fifth. Concerning this clonotype: Its antigen remains unknown.

Study findings and constraints: Tumor TCR diversity was below lymph nodes but above nontumor tissue. The lymph node origin of tumor T cells was framed as consistent with a hypothesis, not demonstrated.

Material for sequencing was breast tumor tissue. This sequence originates from a female donor with breast cancer. Some clones in this sample may be carry-over from other donors' samples.

For the CDR3, the DNA is TGCAGTGCTCGGACAGGGGACAAACTGTTTTTT. Translation gives CSARTGDKLFF. The J gene is TRBJ1-4, the V gene TRBV20-1, with 9 bases aligning to TRBD1. Losses at the gene ends were 5 bases for V and 11 bases for J; bases not matched to a gene: 3. The CDR3 is 11 residues long. Germline loops: CDR1 DFQATT, CDR2 SNEGSKA (reference sequence).